This note documents a single T cell receptor (beta chain) sequence. These data originate in a study of blood T cell repertoires in COVID-19. Study as a whole: Samples representing acute and convalescent COVID-19 were sourced from the United States, Italy and Spain. In each case, the material was cDNA or gDNA derived from T cells, B-cell-depleted T cells, or PBMCs.

The length of the CDR3 is 16 residues. The V gene end was trimmed by 0 bases and the J gene end by 4 bases; junction bases not matched to a gene: 6. Germline-derived CDR1 and CDR2 are SGHRS and YFSETQ. Original processing methods: Reference gene primer amplification gave estimated nucleated cell counts. Profiling relied on immunoSEQ multiplex PCR, and the TCRdb table lists in-frame clones only, not all of them. Clone size and the V and J calls come from that table; the DNA yielded D and trimming. In the table there are fewer than 700,000 clones, 85% to 90% of which are singletons. Sequencing was done on a sample of peripheral blood. The genes are TRBV5-1 and TRBJ2-2; 7 positions agree with TRBD2. The TCR comes from a woman aged 50 to 65 with COVID-19, enrolled during active disease. CDR3 nucleotides: TGCGCCAGCAGCTTGGGTATCGGACTAGGCACCGGGGAGCTGTTTTTT. The encoded protein is CASSLGIGLGTGELFF. The variable domain in full, completed from reference TRBV5-1 and TRBJ2-2, reads KAGVTQTPRYLIKTRGQQVTLSCSPISGHRSVSWYQQTPGQGLQFLFEYFSETQRNKGNFPGRFSGRQFSNSRSEMNVSTLELGDSALYLCASSLGIGLGTGELFFGEGSRLTVL.